A selection of T cell receptor beta chains follows, all from one sample in a study of T cells after yellow fever vaccination. TCRdb processed the 5' RACE reads anew with MiXCR; each CDR3 protein has one entry. This repertoire shows approximately 510,000 distinct CDR3 sequences, 20% to 25% found once; its top ten account for around 17%. The specimen comprised PBMCs, sampled 20 to 25 days after the first yellow fever vaccination. These receptors were obtained from a man aged 18 to 30 who received the YFV17D yellow fever vaccine. Both conserved end residues are part of each CDR3. A D gene is named only where the DNA matches it firmly. Not every row has a clone size; where given, it reads once, few, many or a size class.

J gene	clone size	V gene	D gene	CDR3 protein	CDR3 DNA
TRBJ1-2	few	TRBV7-9	.	CASSQNNLDGYYGYTF	TGTGCCAGCAGCCAGAATAACCTCGACGGGTACTATGGCTACACCTTC
TRBJ1-3	.	TRBV9	.	CASTAFGGASGNTIYF	TGTGCCAGCACCGCATTCGGGGGGGCCTCTGGAAACACCATATATTTT
TRBJ1-1	.	TRBV7-6	.	CASSYSGGEGNTEAFF	TGTGCCAGCAGCTATAGCGGGGGCGAAGGGAACACTGAAGCTTTCTTT
TRBJ2-3	.	TRBV29-1	.	CSVEGRFTDTQYF	TGCAGCGTTGAAGGCAGGTTCACAGATACGCAGTATTTT
TRBJ2-7	few	TRBV5-4	.	CASSSGTTEQYF	TGTGCCAGCAGCTCCGGTACCACAGAGCAGTACTTC
TRBJ2-1	.	TRBV18	TRBD1	CASSTGGDRGFNEQFF	TGTGCCAGCTCAACGGGTGGGGACAGGGGCTTCAATGAGCAGTTCTTC
TRBJ2-2	.	TRBV7-9	TRBD1	CASSAMDREGTGELFF	TGTGCCAGCAGCGCGATGGACAGGGAAGGGACCGGGGAGCTGTTTTTT
TRBJ2-7	.	TRBV7-3	.	CASSLFAGPGYEQYF	TGTGCCAGCAGCTTATTCGCGGGGCCGGGTTACGAGCAGTACTTC
TRBJ1-2	many	TRBV7-9	.	CASSPDPYGYTF	TGTGCCAGCAGCCCGGACCCTTATGGCTACACCTTC
TRBJ1-5	few	TRBV12-3/TRBV12-4	.	CASSFEWIGNQPQHF	TGTGCCAGCAGTTTTGAGTGGATTGGCAATCAGCCCCAGCATTTT
TRBJ1-2	.	TRBV12-3/TRBV12-4	.	CASSPRSGGTGYTF	TGTGCCAGCAGCCCTAGGTCCGGGGGCACTGGCTACACCTTC
TRBJ2-2	many	TRBV4-2	.	CASSSRDENTGELFF	TGTGCCAGCAGCTCGCGGGACGAAAACACCGGGGAGCTGTTTTTT
TRBJ1-1	many	TRBV4-1	.	CASSKRYRDYSTEAFF	TGCGCCAGCAGCAAACGCTACAGGGATTATTCCACTGAAGCTTTCTTT
TRBJ1-1	.	TRBV20-1	.	CSAGGHWNTEAFF	TGCAGTGCTGGGGGACACTGGAACACTGAAGCTTTCTTT
TRBJ2-1	few	TRBV20-1	.	CSALQDSYNEQFF	TGCAGTGCTCTCCAGGACAGCTACAATGAGCAGTTCTTC
TRBJ2-2	.	TRBV5-1	.	CASSPTEDTGELFF	TGCGCCAGCAGCCCCACAGAGGACACCGGGGAGCTGTTTTTT
TRBJ2-3	many	TRBV3-1	.	CASSQGSDTQYF	TGTGCCAGCAGCCAAGGGTCGGATACGCAGTATTTT
TRBJ2-7	.	TRBV10-3	.	CAISDYRDYEQYF	TGTGCCATCAGTGACTACAGGGATTACGAGCAGTACTTC
TRBJ2-3	many	TRBV9	.	CASSVAPAFSTDTQYF	TGTGCCAGCAGCGTAGCCCCAGCGTTTAGCACAGATACGCAGTATTTT
TRBJ2-3	.	TRBV4-2	TRBD2	CASSQEGSGGAWGTDTQYF	TGTGCCAGCAGCCAAGAAGGTAGCGGGGGGGCATGGGGGACAGATACGCAGTATTTT
TRBJ1-2	many	TRBV10-3	TRBD1	CAISDEGTGRGYTF	TGTGCCATCAGTGATGAGGGGACAGGGAGAGGCTACACCTTC
TRBJ2-3	.	TRBV4-1	.	CASSHRLAQSTDTQYF	TGCGCCAGCAGCCACCGTCTAGCGCAGTCCACAGATACGCAGTATTTT
TRBJ2-3	few	TRBV27	.	CASSLEGSPSYTQYF	TGTGCCAGCAGTTTAGAGGGATCCCCTTCGTACACGCAGTATTTT
TRBJ1-2	few	TRBV30	.	CAWSYQTGGYTF	TGTGCCTGGAGTTACCAGACCGGTGGCTACACCTTC
TRBJ1-6	.	TRBV7-9	TRBD1	CASSWTGEGSPLHF	TGTGCCAGCAGCTGGACAGGGGAGGGCTCACCCCTCCACTTT
TRBJ2-2	few	TRBV29-1	.	CSVGFGQGTGELFF	TGCAGCGTTGGTTTCGGCCAGGGCACCGGGGAGCTGTTTTTT
TRBJ2-3	few	TRBV6-5	TRBD1	CASSYAADRDHTQYF	TGTGCCAGCAGTTACGCAGCCGACAGGGACCATACGCAGTATTTT
TRBJ2-1	few	TRBV27	TRBD1	CASSTGGSSYNEQFF	TGTGCCAGCAGTACAGGGGGGAGCTCCTACAATGAGCAGTTCTTC
TRBJ2-3	.	TRBV7-8	.	CASSPEGGSTDTQYF	TGTGCCAGCAGCCCAGAGGGGGGTAGCACAGATACGCAGTATTTT
TRBJ1-4	few	TRBV7-9	TRBD1	CASSRGQAKEKLFF	TGTGCCAGCAGCCGTGGACAGGCTAAAGAAAAACTGTTTTTT
TRBJ1-3	.	TRBV6-2/TRBV6-3	.	CASSNRVGTLGNTIYF	TGTGCCAGCAGTAATCGGGTTGGGACGCTTGGAAACACCATATATTTT
TRBJ2-3	.	TRBV4-2	.	CASSQDWVGIGTDTQYF	TGTGCCAGCAGCCAAGATTGGGTGGGAATTGGCACAGATACGCAGTATTTT
TRBJ1-1	few	TRBV24-1	.	CATSDGDTEAFF	TGTGCCACCAGTGATGGGGACACTGAAGCTTTCTTT
TRBJ1-3	.	TRBV9	.	CASSVNTRSGNTIYF	TGTGCCAGCAGCGTTAACACCCGCTCTGGAAACACCATATATTTT
TRBJ2-3	few	TRBV29-1	TRBD2	CSVDLAGGTDTQYF	TGCAGCGTTGATCTGGCGGGGGGCACAGATACGCAGTATTTT
TRBJ1-2	.	TRBV5-8	.	CASSFRTVHGYTF	TGTGCCAGCAGCTTCAGGACGGTTCACGGCTACACCTTC
TRBJ2-1	.	TRBV5-1	TRBD2	CASSTRGGRAYNEQFF	TGCGCCAGCAGTACGCGGGGGGGGAGGGCCTACAATGAGCAGTTCTTC
TRBJ2-5	few	TRBV18	TRBD1	CASSPSGTGAETQYF	TGTGCCAGCTCACCCTCCGGGACAGGGGCAGAGACCCAGTACTTC
TRBJ1-1	few	TRBV20-1	.	CSARQDRETEAFF	TGCAGTGCTCGACAGGACAGAGAAACTGAAGCTTTCTTT
TRBJ2-4	.	TRBV7-8	TRBD2	CASSPSGGMTKNIQYF	TGTGCCAGCAGCCCTAGCGGGGGGATGACCAAAAACATTCAGTACTTC
TRBJ2-1	.	TRBV6-1	TRBD2	CASSRWTSGAYNEQFF	TGTGCCAGCAGCCGATGGACTAGCGGTGCCTACAATGAGCAGTTCTTC
TRBJ2-3	.	TRBV7-2	TRBD1	CASSFGDRYTDTQYF	TGTGCCAGCAGCTTCGGGGACAGGTACACAGATACGCAGTATTTT
TRBJ1-1	few	TRBV6-2/TRBV6-3	.	CASSRFSWTEAFF	TGTGCCAGCAGCCGTTTCTCTTGGACTGAAGCTTTCTTT
TRBJ2-2	few	TRBV24-1	.	CATSDLQPTGELFF	TGTGCCACCAGTGATTTGCAGCCCACCGGGGAGCTGTTTTTT
TRBJ2-3	.	TRBV6-1	TRBD2	CASSLAAHTYTQYF	TGTGCCAGTTCCCTAGCGGCCCACACATATACGCAGTATTTT
TRBJ2-2	few	TRBV29-1	.	CSVDWQNTGELFF	TGCAGCGTTGATTGGCAGAACACCGGGGAGCTGTTTTTT
TRBJ2-2	.	TRBV11-3	.	CASSSSGSGELFF	TGTGCCAGCAGCTCCTCGGGCAGCGGGGAGCTGTTTTTT
TRBJ2-3	few	TRBV5-1	.	CASSPEAVTDTQYF	TGCGCCAGCAGTCCAGAGGCGGTCACAGATACGCAGTATTTT
TRBJ1-1	.	TRBV11-2	.	CASSLGLDSGLMNTEAFF	TGTGCCAGCAGCTTAGGGTTAGACAGCGGCCTTATGAACACTGAAGCTTTCTTT
TRBJ2-3	.	TRBV7-8	.	CASRDPLGSERTDTQYF	TGTGCCAGCCGTGACCCGTTGGGATCCGAACGCACAGATACGCAGTATTTT